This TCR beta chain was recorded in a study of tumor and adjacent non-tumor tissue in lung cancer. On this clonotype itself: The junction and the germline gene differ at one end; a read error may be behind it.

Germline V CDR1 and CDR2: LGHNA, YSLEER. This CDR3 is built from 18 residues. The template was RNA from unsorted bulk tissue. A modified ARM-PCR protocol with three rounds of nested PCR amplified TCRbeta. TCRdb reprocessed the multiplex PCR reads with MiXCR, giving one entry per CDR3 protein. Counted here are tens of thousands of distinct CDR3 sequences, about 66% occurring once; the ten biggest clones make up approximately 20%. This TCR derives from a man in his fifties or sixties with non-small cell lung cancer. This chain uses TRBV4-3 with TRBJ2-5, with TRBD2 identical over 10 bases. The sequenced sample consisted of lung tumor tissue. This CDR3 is CVSSQVKSGTSAEETQYF. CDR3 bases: TGCGTCAGCAGCCAAGTTAAGAGTGGGACTAGCGCAGAAGAGACCCAGTACTTC.